These T cell receptor beta chains were read from a single sample in a study of T cells in Graves' hyperthyroidism and ophthalmopathy. TCRdb re-called the multiplex PCR reads with MiXCR, one entry per CDR3 protein. The sample contains fewer than 450,000 distinct CDR3 sequences, 13% to 15% of which appear only once. The sample taken for sequencing was blood. The receptors were sampled from a woman aged 60 to 75 with Graves' ophthalmopathy. CDR3s include the opening cysteine and the closing phenylalanine or tryptophan. Fields, in order: CDR3 length, clone size, D gene, J gene, V gene, CDR3 DNA, CDR3 protein. The D gene is left open where the match is weak. Size values are once, few and many counts, or a class for expanded clones, and some rows have none.

cdr3_length: 13; clone_size: NA; d_call: NA; j_call: TRBJ2-3; v_call: TRBV7-3; cdr3_nt: TGTGCCAGCAGCTCGAATAGTCAAGATACGCAGTATTTT; cdr3_aa: CASSSNSQDTQYF
cdr3_length: 12; clone_size: few; d_call: NA; j_call: TRBJ1-1; v_call: TRBV12-5; cdr3_nt: TGTGCTAGTGGTTTGGAGAGGGCTGAAGCTTTCTTT; cdr3_aa: CASGLERAEAFF
cdr3_length: 12; clone_size: many; d_call: NA; j_call: TRBJ1-2; v_call: TRBV20-1; cdr3_nt: TGCAGTGCTAGAGGTGGCTTTTATGGCTACACCTTC; cdr3_aa: CSARGGFYGYTF
cdr3_length: 12; clone_size: many; d_call: TRBD1; j_call: TRBJ1-2; v_call: TRBV12-3/TRBV12-4; cdr3_nt: TGTGCCAGCAGTAAGGACAGGGTTGGCTACACCTTC; cdr3_aa: CASSKDRVGYTF
cdr3_length: 13; clone_size: many; d_call: NA; j_call: TRBJ1-1; v_call: TRBV12-3/TRBV12-4; cdr3_nt: TGTGCCAGCACCCTAGGACTAAGCACTGAAGCTTTCTTT; cdr3_aa: CASTLGLSTEAFF
cdr3_length: 13; clone_size: many; d_call: NA; j_call: TRBJ2-3; v_call: TRBV10-3; cdr3_nt: TGTGCCATCAGTGGGAGTAGCACAGATACGCAGTATTTT; cdr3_aa: CAISGSSTDTQYF
cdr3_length: 16; clone_size: few; d_call: TRBD2; j_call: TRBJ2-2; v_call: TRBV7-8; cdr3_nt: TGTGCCAGCAGCTTATACTTTCGGGGGGAGACCGGGGAGCTGTTTTTT; cdr3_aa: CASSLYFRGETGELFF
cdr3_length: 13; clone_size: many; d_call: TRBD1; j_call: TRBJ2-7; v_call: TRBV28; cdr3_nt: TGTGCCAGCAGCCGGGACAGCCCATACGAGCAGTACTTC; cdr3_aa: CASSRDSPYEQYF
cdr3_length: 15; clone_size: many; d_call: NA; j_call: TRBJ2-2; v_call: TRBV20-1; cdr3_nt: TGCAGTGCTAGCTTCGGCAATTCGAACACCGGGGAGCTGTTTTTT; cdr3_aa: CSASFGNSNTGELFF
cdr3_length: 16; clone_size: many; d_call: TRBD2; j_call: TRBJ2-1; v_call: TRBV2; cdr3_nt: TGTGCCAGCAACCAAGGACACTCCGGGACTAGCGGGGGGGGGTTCTTC; cdr3_aa: CASNQGHSGTSGGGFF
cdr3_length: 14; clone_size: many; d_call: NA; j_call: TRBJ1-5; v_call: TRBV24-1; cdr3_nt: TGTGCCACCAGTGAACCGGGCTCCAATCAGCCCCAGCATTTT; cdr3_aa: CATSEPGSNQPQHF
cdr3_length: 15; clone_size: few; d_call: NA; j_call: TRBJ1-5; v_call: TRBV7-8; cdr3_nt: TGTGCCAGCAGCTTAGTCTTGGGGAATAATCAGCCCCAGCATTTT; cdr3_aa: CASSLVLGNNQPQHF
cdr3_length: 15; clone_size: many; d_call: TRBD1; j_call: TRBJ2-5; v_call: TRBV7-6; cdr3_nt: TGTGCCAGCAGCTTAAACAGGGGGCATTCGGAGACCCAGTACTTC; cdr3_aa: CASSLNRGHSETQYF
cdr3_length: 13; clone_size: few; d_call: TRBD1; j_call: TRBJ2-5; v_call: TRBV27; cdr3_nt: TGTGCCAGCAGTTTCAGGGGGCTAGAGACCCAGTACTTC; cdr3_aa: CASSFRGLETQYF
cdr3_length: 15; clone_size: NA; d_call: NA; j_call: TRBJ2-6; v_call: TRBV28; cdr3_nt: TGTGCCAGCAGCCCACCTTCTCCTGGGGCCAACGTCCTGACTTTC; cdr3_aa: CASSPPSPGANVLTF
cdr3_length: 18; clone_size: NA; d_call: TRBD2; j_call: TRBJ2-5; v_call: TRBV6-7; cdr3_nt: TGTGCCAGCAGTTCCATCGGACTAGCGGGAGGGCCCAGAGAGACCCAGTACTTC; cdr3_aa: CASSSIGLAGGPRETQYF
cdr3_length: 17; clone_size: many; d_call: NA; j_call: TRBJ2-7; v_call: TRBV11-2; cdr3_nt: TGTGCCAGCAGCTTAGTCTCGGGACGAAGCTACTTCTACGAGCAGTACTTC; cdr3_aa: CASSLVSGRSYFYEQYF
cdr3_length: 16; clone_size: few; d_call: TRBD1; j_call: TRBJ2-1; v_call: TRBV5-1; cdr3_nt: TGCGCCAGCAGACGGACAGGGGGCATCCACTACAATGAGCAGTTCTTC; cdr3_aa: CASRRTGGIHYNEQFF
cdr3_length: 13; clone_size: many; d_call: TRBD1; j_call: TRBJ1-1; v_call: TRBV20-1; cdr3_nt: TGCAGTCCCAGGGGGTACCTGAACACTGAAGCTTTCTTT; cdr3_aa: CSPRGYLNTEAFF
cdr3_length: 14; clone_size: many; d_call: TRBD1; j_call: TRBJ1-2; v_call: TRBV28; cdr3_nt: TGTGCCAGCACTCTGGCAGGGGGCAACTATGGCTACACCTTC; cdr3_aa: CASTLAGGNYGYTF
cdr3_length: 16; clone_size: NA; d_call: NA; j_call: TRBJ2-2; v_call: TRBV27; cdr3_nt: TGTGCCAGCAGCTTACCGGGACGCCCGAACACCGGGGAGCTGTTTTTT; cdr3_aa: CASSLPGRPNTGELFF
cdr3_length: 15; clone_size: NA; d_call: NA; j_call: TRBJ2-1; v_call: TRBV24-1; cdr3_nt: TGTGCCACCAGTGGCCCACCGGGATACGCGAATGAGCAGTTCTTC; cdr3_aa: CATSGPPGYANEQFF
cdr3_length: 15; clone_size: many; d_call: TRBD2; j_call: TRBJ2-7; v_call: TRBV20-1; cdr3_nt: TGCAGTGCCGCAGCCACACTAGCGGGATGGGACGAGCAGTACTTC; cdr3_aa: CSAAATLAGWDEQYF
cdr3_length: 14; clone_size: few; d_call: NA; j_call: TRBJ2-7; v_call: TRBV7-2; cdr3_nt: TGTGCCAGCAGCTTCATCCTCGGAACCTACGAGCAGTACTTC; cdr3_aa: CASSFILGTYEQYF
cdr3_length: 15; clone_size: few; d_call: NA; j_call: TRBJ1-3; v_call: TRBV6-1; cdr3_nt: TGTGCCAGCACCTCGACAGGACCCTCTGGAAACACCATATATTTT; cdr3_aa: CASTSTGPSGNTIYF
cdr3_length: 16; clone_size: many; d_call: NA; j_call: TRBJ2-7; v_call: TRBV6-5; cdr3_nt: TGTGCCAGCAGTTACTATACCGGGGCGACCTACTACGAGCAGTACTTC; cdr3_aa: CASSYYTGATYYEQYF
cdr3_length: 14; clone_size: few; d_call: TRBD1; j_call: TRBJ2-3; v_call: TRBV5-1; cdr3_nt: TGCGCCAGCAGCTTAGGACAGGGAGAAGATACGCAGTATTTT; cdr3_aa: CASSLGQGEDTQYF
cdr3_length: 17; clone_size: many; d_call: NA; j_call: TRBJ2-3; v_call: TRBV5-1; cdr3_nt: TGCGCCAGCAGCTTGGCCCGGGACTCCTACCCGGGAGATACGCAGTATTTT; cdr3_aa: CASSLARDSYPGDTQYF
cdr3_length: 15; clone_size: NA; d_call: TRBD2; j_call: TRBJ2-7; v_call: TRBV19; cdr3_nt: TGTGCCAGTAGTTCCGTAGCGGGAGTGGGCTACGAGCAGTACTTC; cdr3_aa: CASSSVAGVGYEQYF
cdr3_length: 14; clone_size: NA; d_call: TRBD1; j_call: TRBJ2-1; v_call: TRBV6-1; cdr3_nt: TGTGCCAGCAGTCGGGACAGCAACTACAATGAGCAGTTCTTC; cdr3_aa: CASSRDSNYNEQFF
cdr3_length: 13; clone_size: NA; d_call: NA; j_call: TRBJ2-7; v_call: TRBV30; cdr3_nt: TGTGCCTGGAACCTGGGACCTTCCTACGAGCAGTACTTC; cdr3_aa: CAWNLGPSYEQYF
cdr3_length: 14; clone_size: many; d_call: NA; j_call: TRBJ1-1; v_call: TRBV28; cdr3_nt: TGTGCCAGCAGCCGAACGACAGCTAACACTGAAGCTTTCTTT; cdr3_aa: CASSRTTANTEAFF
cdr3_length: 16; clone_size: many; d_call: NA; j_call: TRBJ2-7; v_call: TRBV4-2; cdr3_nt: TGTGCCAGCAGCCAAGACCATCGGGGGAGCTCCTACGAGCAGTACTTC; cdr3_aa: CASSQDHRGSSYEQYF
cdr3_length: 13; clone_size: many; d_call: NA; j_call: TRBJ2-7; v_call: TRBV25-1; cdr3_nt: TGTGCCAGCAGTGGGGAGCATTTTTACGAGCAGTACTTC; cdr3_aa: CASSGEHFYEQYF
cdr3_length: 18; clone_size: NA; d_call: TRBD2; j_call: TRBJ2-1; v_call: TRBV11-2; cdr3_nt: TGTGCCAGCAGCTTAGACCCCCCACTAGCGGGAGTCTACAATGAGCAGTTCTTC; cdr3_aa: CASSLDPPLAGVYNEQFF
cdr3_length: 13; clone_size: many; d_call: NA; j_call: TRBJ2-2; v_call: TRBV12-3/TRBV12-4; cdr3_nt: TGTGCCAGCAGCCGGACGAACACCGGGGAGCTGTTTTTT; cdr3_aa: CASSRTNTGELFF
cdr3_length: 13; clone_size: few; d_call: NA; j_call: TRBJ2-2; v_call: TRBV15; cdr3_nt: TGTGCCACCAGCAGACGCCGAACCGGGGAGCTGTTTTTT; cdr3_aa: CATSRRRTGELFF
cdr3_length: 14; clone_size: few; d_call: TRBD1; j_call: TRBJ2-7; v_call: TRBV29-1; cdr3_nt: TGCAGCGCCACAGACAGGGTTGGTCCCTACGAGCAGTACTTC; cdr3_aa: CSATDRVGPYEQYF
cdr3_length: 15; clone_size: many; d_call: NA; j_call: TRBJ2-7; v_call: TRBV3-1; cdr3_nt: TGTGCCAGCAGCATCACCAGGGTACCGCCCTACGAGCAGTACTTC; cdr3_aa: CASSITRVPPYEQYF